This paragraph covers one TCR beta chain sequence. This specimen belongs to a study of control samples from healthy donors and cancer patients. With 5 bases clipped from V and 4 bases from J, the junction kept 4 bases outside the gene matches. Germline CDR1 SGHTA, CDR2 FQGTGA. This CDR3 comprises 15 residues. The assay was immunoSEQ multiplex PCR, and TCRdb's table has in-frame clones only and misses some. Among about 140,000 clones listed, about nine tenths were seen once. The TCR sequence derives from a man aged 25-40 years in good health. Sequenced sample: blood. The chain employs TRBV7-3 and TRBJ2-6; 8 positions match TRBD1. The CDR3 region has the DNA TGTGCCAGCAGCCAGGGGGCGTTGGGGGCCAACGTCCTGACTTTC. It yields the protein CASSQGALGANVLTF. The full variable domain, its missing parts supplied by reference TRBV7-3 and TRBJ2-6, is GAGVSQTPSNKVTEKGKYVELRCDPISGHTALYWYRQSLGQGPEFLIYFQGTGAADDSGLPNDRFFAVRPEGSVSTLKIQRTERGDSAVYLCASSQGALGANVLTFGAGSRLTVL.